This TCR beta chain derives from a study of beta chain features in type 1 diabetes. Of the isolated RNA, all was reverse transcribed, and so the sequenced material was expressed TCRB transcripts. The assay was immunoSEQ multiplex PCR, and TCRdb's table has in-frame clones only and misses some. The sample carries under 950,000 clones, roughly 15% recorded once. CDR3 size: 16 residues. The germline V gene has CDR1 SGHRS and CDR2 YFSETQ. Sorting with CD45RO/CCR7/CD25/CD127/CD95/CD27 yielded naive, central memory, regulatory and stem-like memory CD4+ cells. The chain is built from TRBV5-1 and TRBJ2-7, with D uncertain. The J call could be wrong; TRBJ2-1 is a better fit for the DNA end. This receptor was obtained from a woman in her late teens or twenties in good health. Sequenced: naive CD4+ T cells from blood. The CDR3 region has the DNA TGCGCCAGCAGCTTGGCCCGATCTCACCCATTTAGAGAGCAGTTCTTC. Translation: CASSLARSHPFREQFF.